The rows below give T cell receptor beta chains drawn from one sample of a study of blood T cell repertoires in COVID-19. Measured with immunoSEQ multiplex PCR; TCRdb has only the in-frame clones, and not every one. The sample contains 70,000 to 95,000 clones, 80% to 85% of which appear only once. The sequenced material came from peripheral blood. Receptors originate from an older woman with acute or convalescent COVID-19. The CDR3 runs from the conserved cysteine through the conserved F or W.

TRBJ2-5	TRBV9	CASSVGHANQETQYF
TRBJ2-2	TRBV5-6	CASSLGALNTGELFF
TRBJ1-5	TRBV20-1	CSAAGQPQHF
TRBJ1-1	TRBV6-1	CASSEMGAGVNTEAFF
TRBJ1-6	TRBV27	CASSLYRGGNVDHSRNNSPLHF
TRBJ1-6	TRBV18	CASSPDRGNSPLHF
TRBJ1-1	TRBV2	CASSAQTGRNTEAFF
TRBJ1-5	TRBV28	CASSRGFGNQPQHF
TRBJ2-1	TRBV5-1	CASSPGLAGGNEQFF
TRBJ2-7	TRBV27	CASSRTGRYEQYF
TRBJ2-3	TRBV4-2	CASSQGVAGRTDTQYF
TRBJ2-3	TRBV19	CASSFLWTGQADTQYF
TRBJ1-4	TRBV19	CASSGSGQGHEKLFF
TRBJ2-3	TRBV11-2	CASSRVGGQDTQYF
TRBJ1-2	TRBV12-3/TRBV12-4	CASSLQADGYTF
TRBJ2-1	TRBV5-1	CASSYGLAGAYNEQFF
TRBJ1-1	TRBV6-5	CASSYAQGANTEAFF
TRBJ1-6	TRBV5-1	CASSLLPTGDNSPLHF
TRBJ2-2	TRBV18	CASSPEVSGELFF
TRBJ1-2	TRBV19	CASKPGGINYGYTF
TRBJ2-5	TRBV29-1	CSVGDRETQYF
TRBJ1-3	TRBV7-8	CASSARLSSSGNTIYF
TRBJ2-5	TRBV3-1/TRBV3-2	CASSQRQETQYF
TRBJ1-5	TRBV23-1	CASSQSNCEYSNQPQHF
TRBJ1-6	TRBV30	CAWSSSQGSSRGHSPLHF
TRBJ1-1	TRBV2	CASIRTENTEAFF
TRBJ2-3	TRBV19	CASSTGGTRDTQYF
TRBJ1-6	TRBV19	CASSTTRGIDSPLHF
TRBJ2-7	TRBV29-1	CSVGDRGSEQYF
TRBJ1-6	TRBV19	CASSTTGTGSGGLHF
TRBJ2-2	TRBV6-4	CASSDSSSGRVRTGELFF
TRBJ1-1	TRBV6-5	CASSKGMRTEAFF
TRBJ1-3	TRBV9	CASSVTPERNTIYF
TRBJ2-5	TRBV3-1/TRBV3-2	CASSHWTALSQETQYF
TRBJ2-1	TRBV20-1	CSAKADEQFF
TRBJ2-1	TRBV28	CASSWTGKGYEQFF
TRBJ1-5	TRBV30	CAWSVSGGRGGQPQHF
TRBJ2-2	TRBV7-2	CASTNLGLAFITGELFF
TRBJ1-3	TRBV3-1/TRBV3-2	CASGELAGNTIYF
TRBJ2-7	TRBV6-5	CASSRGQGPYEQYF
TRBJ2-1	TRBV18	CASSRGGGRYNEQFF
TRBJ2-2	TRBV18	CASSLAVTGELFF
TRBJ1-4	TRBV5-1	CASSLVGDRNEKLFF
TRBJ1-1	TRBV27	CASSARQGITEAFF
TRBJ2-1	TRBV5-6	CASSGNYNEQFF
TRBJ2-1	TRBV11-2	CASRSSASGYNEQFF
TRBJ1-2	TRBV5-1	CASSLGSRGAIYGYTF
TRBJ1-5	TRBV18	CASSPWTGSNQPQHF
TRBJ2-2	TRBV9	CASSALIVADSNTGELFF
TRBJ1-6	TRBV18	CASSPGTGNSPLHF
TRBJ1-1	TRBV20-1	CSASRSAEAFF